One and the same sample provided the 31 T cell receptor beta chains below, sequenced in a study of T cells in Graves' hyperthyroidism and ophthalmopathy. The investigators amplified TCR beta CDR3 regions from RNA transcripts. Using the HTBI primer set, a first-round RT-PCR was run on the TCR CDR3. In TCRdb, the multiplex PCR reads were re-called with MiXCR into one record per CDR3 protein. Of a few hundred thousand distinct CDR3 sequences listed, around 46% were seen once; the top ten hold around 8%. The specimen sequenced was peripheral blood or thyroid tissue (not recorded which). The receptor source for this set is a woman younger than 30 with Graves' hyperthyroidism.

V and J are TRBV30 and TRBJ1-5; TRBD1 is a possible D gene (6 bases). CDR3 length: 16 amino acids. CDR1 is GTSNPN, CDR2 SVGIG, per germline (reference sequence). V gave up 3 bases and J gave up 4 bases, with 19 bases separating them. This CDR3 reads CAWRDIGGGKNQPQHF. The DNA for the CDR3 is TGTGCCTGGAGGGATATAGGGGGGGGGAAAAATCAGCCCCAGCATTTT.

This clonotype was seen once. This chain connects TRBV20-1 to TRBJ1-5; a possible D gene is TRBD1 (5 bases). CDR1 and CDR2 (germline): DFQATT, SNEGSKA (reference sequence). Trimming took 1 base from V and 14 from J, leaving 18 bases between them. The CDR3 sequence is 13 residues long. CDR3 DNA sequence: TGCAGTGCTAGAGTCTTCGGGACTCCTTACGAGCATTTT. This codes for CSARVFGTPYEHF.

The sample holds one count of this clonotype. The rearrangement joins TRBV20-1 to TRBJ2-7, with 8 bases aligning to TRBD1. Gene TRBJ2-1 matches the end of the DNA better, so the J call may be wrong. Germline CDR1 is DFQATT and CDR2 is SNEGSKA (reference sequence). The CDR3 contains 12 residues. As DNA, the CDR3 is TGCAGTGCTAGCCAGGGGGCATACGAGCAGTTCTTC. It yields the protein CSASQGAYEQFF.

This clonotype appeared many times. The chain recombines TRBV2 with TRBJ2-5, with 7 bases matching TRBD1. Trimming took 6 bases from V and 1 from J; bases not matched to a gene: 2. Germline V gene lookup returns CDR1 SNHLY and CDR2 FYNNEI. The CDR3 consists of 13 residues. The CDR3: CASRRTGQETQYF. The CDR3 coding sequence is TGTGCCAGCAGGAGGACAGGCCAAGAGACCCAGTACTTC.

The genes are TRBV7-6 and TRBJ2-2; 7 nucleotides align to TRBD1. The V segment lost 5 bases and the J segment 11 bases; nucleotides outside the gene matches: 5. Germline values: CDR1 SGHVS, CDR2 FNYEAQ. There are 12 residues in the CDR3. The CDR3 region is CASSPGTDELFF. The DNA of the CDR3 is TGTGCCAGCAGCCCAGGGACAGACGAGCTGTTTTTT.

The rearrangement links TRBV10-3 to TRBJ2-5, with 10 bases aligning to TRBD2. The CDR3 runs to 16 residues. CDR1 is ENHRY, CDR2 SYGVKD, per germline. J gave up 1 base and V 2 bases, and 4 bases lay outside the gene matches. CDR3 region: CAISETSGELQETQYF. CDR3 coding DNA: TGTGCCATCAGTGAGACTAGCGGGGAACTCCAAGAGACCCAGTACTTC.

V gene TRBV29-1 combines with J gene TRBJ1-1; D might be TRBD1 (5 bases). Germline CDR1 is SQVTM and CDR2 is ANQGSEA. V was cut by 3 bases and J by 5 bases, with 13 bases left in between. This CDR3 contains 13 residues. This chain's CDR3 is CSVEEGLSTEAFF. The CDR3 DNA reads TGCAGCGTTGAGGAGGGGCTGTCGACTGAAGCTTTCTTT.

V is TRBV2 and J is TRBJ2-7; tentatively, D is TRBD1 (6 bases). V was clipped by 8 bases and J by 3 bases, with 20 bases between them. CDR3 length: 15 residues. Germline-derived CDR1 and CDR2 are SNHLY and FYNNEI. CDR3 DNA: TGTGCCAGCGTTGTTTTCACAGGGACGTACTACGAGCAGTACTTC. Its translation is CASVVFTGTYYEQYF.

This clonotype was seen more than once but under ten times. The rearrangement links TRBV24-1 to TRBJ2-2; D possibly corresponds to TRBD1 (6 bases). Germline V lookup: CDR1 KGHDR, CDR2 SFDVKD. The CDR3 sequence is 16 residues long. The V and J ends lost 4 bases and 5 bases respectively, with 16 bases between them. CDR3 coding DNA: TGTGCCACCAGTGAGAGAACAGGGATTGGGACCGGGGAGCTGTTTTTT. Its protein product is CATSERTGIGTGELFF.

This clonotype was counted once. The J gene is TRBJ2-7, the V gene TRBV7-3; 7 bases match TRBD2. The CDR3 has 15 residues. V lost 5 bases to trimming and J lost 9 bases; unmatched junction nucleotides: 16. The germline CDR1 and CDR2 sequences are SGHTA and FQGTGA. For the CDR3, the DNA is TGTGCCAGCAGCCGAGCCGGGACTAACGCCTTTGCGCAGTACTTC. Translating it yields CASSRAGTNAFAQYF.

This clonotype was observed many times. The chain links TRBV19 to TRBJ1-4; the D is unclear. Germline CDR1 and CDR2: LNHDA and SQIVND (reference sequence). The CDR3 extends over 14 amino acids. V lost 1 base and J lost 4, with 7 bases in between. The CDR3 sequence is CASSIGSSNEKLFF. In nucleotides, the CDR3 is TGTGCCAGTAGTATAGGTAGCAGTAATGAAAAACTGTTTTTT. Full variable domain (rest looked up from reference TRBV19 and TRBJ1-4): DGGITQSPKYLFRKEGQNVTLSCEQNLNHDAMYWYRQDPGQGLRLIYYSQIVNDFQKGDIAEGYSVSREKKESFPLTVTSAQKNPTAFYLCASSIGSSNEKLFFGSGTQLSVL.

In this sample, this clonotype turned up many times. The chain couples TRBV6-1 to TRBJ1-1, with 8 bases identical to TRBD1. Germline V gene sequence: CDR1 MNHNS, CDR2 SASEGT. The CDR3 is 12 residues long. V lost 5 bases, J lost 8 bases, and 4 bases stayed unmatched. CDR3 bases: TGTGCCAGCAGTCAGGGGGCCGGGGAAGCTTTCTTT. Translating gives CASSQGAGEAFF.

This clonotype was observed many times. The chain employs TRBV5-1 and TRBJ2-5; a weak D match, TRBD1 (6 bases). The CDR3 contains 14 residues. Germline lookup yields CDR1 SGHRS and CDR2 YFSETQ. The V end was cut by 0 bases, the J end by 1 base, with 7 bases between. Written as DNA, the CDR3 is TGCGCCAGCAGCTTGGACAGGGCCCAAGAGACCCAGTACTTC. Protein product: CASSLDRAQETQYF.

J is TRBJ1-2 and V is TRBV24-1; 8 bases align to TRBD1. In germline, CDR1 is KGHDR, CDR2 SFDVKD. This CDR3 contains 15 residues. V lost 9 bases, J lost 8 bases, and 16 bases stayed unmatched. The CDR3 coding sequence is TGTGCCACCCCTCCTAGGACAGGGAAAATTGAAGGCTACACCTTC. Translated, it gives CATPPRTGKIEGYTF.

The CDR3 coding sequence is TGCAGCGTAAACGGAGATTCACCCCTCCACTTT. It is translated as CSVNGDSPLHF. The genes are TRBV29-1 and TRBJ1-6; the D is unclear. This CDR3 is built from 11 residues. Trimming took 6 bases from V and 8 from J, leaving 8 bases between them. The V gene's germline CDR1 is SQVTM and CDR2 ANQGSEA. Full variable domain (remainder filled in from reference TRBV29-1 and TRBJ1-6): SAVISQKPSRDICQRGTSLTIQCQVDSQVTMMFWYRQQPGQSLTLIATANQGSEATYESGFVIDKFPISRPNLTFSTLTVSNMSPEDSSIYLCSVNGDSPLHFGNGTRLTVT.

The rearrangement links TRBV29-1 to TRBJ2-7; the match to TRBD2 covers 7 bases. The trim removed 6 bases at V and 4 bases at J, leaving 6 bases unmatched. The germline V gene encodes CDR1 SQVTM and CDR2 ANQGSEA. CDR3 length: 12 amino acids. In nucleotides, the CDR3 is TGCAGCGTGAGGGAGGGTGGGTACGAGCAGTACTTC. Protein sequence: CSVREGGYEQYF.

A remark on this clonotype: This may be a read error: a much more frequent sequence differs by one nucleotide. The chain's CDR3 is CASSLARGPNYGYTF. For the CDR3, the DNA is TGCGCCAGCAGCTTGGCGAGGGGCCCTAACTATGGCTACACCTTC. The V gene is TRBV5-1, the J gene TRBJ1-2, with a tentative D call TRBD1 (5 bases). The CDR3 runs 15 residues. Germline loops: CDR1 SGHRS, CDR2 YFSETQ. The germline V and J ends were trimmed by 0 bases and 0 bases, with 9 bases remaining between them.

This clonotype was recorded at least ten times. The J gene is TRBJ2-7, the V gene TRBV7-2, with 7 positions matching TRBD2. The CDR3 loop spans 14 amino acids. Germline V CDR1 and CDR2: SGHTA, FQGNSA. The junction had 9 bases not matched to a gene; V was cut back by 5 bases and J by 5 bases. CDR3 coding DNA: TGTGCCAGCAGCACGGTGGGGGGGTCGGACGAGCAGTACTTC. It specifies CASSTVGGSDEQYF.

Only one count was recorded for this clonotype. The rearrangement links TRBV2 to TRBJ2-3, with a tentative D call TRBD1 (5 bases). This CDR3 is 13 amino acids long. The germline V and J ends were trimmed by 5 bases and 2 bases, with 8 bases remaining between them. Germline CDR1 and CDR2: SNHLY and FYNNEI. The CDR3 DNA reads as TGTGCCAGCAGTCAGGACACCACAGATACGCAGTATTTT. This translates into CASSQDTTDTQYF.

This clonotype occurred many times. V gene TRBV29-1 combines with J gene TRBJ2-2; D might be TRBD1 (6 bases). The CDR3 sequence is 13 residues long. The germline V gene encodes CDR1 SQVTM and CDR2 ANQGSEA. V lost 4 bases and J 4 bases, leaving 10 bases between the germline ends. In DNA, the CDR3 is TGCAGCGTTGGGACAGTTCCCACCGGGGAGCTGTTTTTT. Translation gives CSVGTVPTGELFF.

There are a few counts of this clonotype. The chain joins TRBV19 to TRBJ2-7; TRBD2 matches 7 bases. In germline, CDR1 is LNHDA, CDR2 SQIVND (reference sequence). The CDR3 totals 15 residues. V trimming: 5 bases; J trimming: 1 base; junction bases outside the gene matches: 8. DNA of the CDR3: TGTGCCAGTAGTTTTACCGGGACTACTTCCTACGAGCAGTACTTC. Amino acid sequence: CASSFTGTTSYEQYF.

Details on this clonotype: At one boundary the junction diverges from the germline segment, which might be a read error. The chain couples TRBV29-1 to TRBJ2-6; 12 bases are a match to TRBD1. CDR1 is SQVTM, CDR2 ANQGSEA, per germline. The CDR3 totals 18 residues. CDR3 loop: CSVEDEGQGAGGANALTF. CDR3 bases: TGCAGCGTTGAAGACGAGGGACAGGGGGCGGGTGGGGCCAACGCCCTGACTTTC.

This clonotype was detected ten times or more. This chain uses TRBV10-3 with TRBJ1-2; D ambiguous. The V gene lost 6 bases and the J gene lost 0 bases, with 5 bases spanning the gap. CDR1 is ENHRY, CDR2 SYGVKD, per germline. CDR3 length equals 12 residues. CDR3 residues: CAIRTTNYGYTF. The CDR3 bases are TGTGCCATCAGGACAACTAACTATGGCTACACCTTC.

The chain uses TRBV7-9 and TRBJ1-5; D gene unclear. The V and J ends lost 6 bases and 11 bases respectively, with 23 bases between them. The CDR3 is 15 amino acids. The germline V gene has CDR1 SEHNR and CDR2 FQNEAQ (reference sequence). As DNA, the CDR3 is TGTGCCAGCAGTGAATCCAGTTGGGGTGTGGAGACCCAGCATTTT. Translation: CASSESSWGVETQHF.

The CDR3 bases are TGTGCCAGCAGTTGGGGGGGGGCGGAGGTAAACTATGGCTACACCTTC. Translation gives CASSWGGAEVNYGYTF. The rearrangement joins TRBV12-3 or TRBV12-4 to TRBJ1-2, with a tentative D call TRBD1 (6 bases). The CDR3 length is 16 residues. Trimming left V 4 bases short and J 2 bases short, with 17 bases between.

V usage is TRBV20-1 and J usage is TRBJ1-5; TRBD1 matches 8 bases. The germline V gene encodes CDR1 DFQATT and CDR2 SNEGSKA (reference sequence). There are 17 residues in the CDR3. V was pared by 4 bases and J by 2 bases, with 13 bases of the junction left unmatched. CDR3 residues: CSATPGTGFWGNQPQHF. The CDR3 coding sequence is TGCAGTGCTACTCCCGGGACAGGTTTTTGGGGCAATCAGCCCCAGCATTTT.

This clonotype was seen ten or more times. The chain is built from TRBV5-8 and TRBJ1-1; D is uncertain. The CDR3 is 14 residues long. V was shortened by 4 bases and J by 1 base, with 11 bases between the two germline ends. CDR1 SGHTS and CDR2 YDEGEE come from the germline V gene. CDR3 DNA: TGTGCCAGCAGCGCCCGAGCCGGGAACACTGAAGCTTTCTTT. Translated: CASSARAGNTEAFF.

As regards this clonotype: A much larger clone sits a single nucleotide away, making a read error possible. This chain uses TRBV12-3 or TRBV12-4 with TRBJ1-3; D unclear. The V end was cut by 3 bases, the J end by 10 bases, with 10 bases between. The CDR3 length is 12 residues. CDR3 nucleotide sequence: TGTGCCAGCAGTTTGCACAGCTGGACCATATATTTT. Amino acid sequence: CASSLHSWTIYF.

The chain carries TRBV15 and TRBJ2-5; 8 positions match TRBD1. The CDR3 length is 15 residues. Germline CDR1 reads LNHNV; CDR2 reads YYDKDF (reference sequence). Losses at the gene ends were 3 bases for V and 5 bases for J; bases not matched to a gene: 8. The CDR3 DNA sequence: TGTGCCACCAGCAGTGACAGGGGCCTATCGGAGACCCAGTACTTC. Protein product: CATSSDRGLSETQYF.

V is TRBV29-1 and J is TRBJ2-7; TRBD1 matches at 8 bases. CDR1 and CDR2 (germline): SQVTM, ANQGSEA. V shed 4 bases and J 3 bases; nucleotides not matched to a gene: 8. The CDR3 has 14 residues. The CDR3 region has the DNA TGCAGCGTTGTTCATCCGGGACAGGTCTACGAGCAGTACTTC. This translates into CSVVHPGQVYEQYF.

The table lists this clonotype with many counts. This rearrangement joins TRBV24-1 to TRBJ2-3, with a possible D match to TRBD1 (5 bases). From germline, CDR1 is KGHDR and CDR2 SFDVKD. The CDR3 has 13 residues. The germline V and J ends were trimmed by 9 bases and 3 bases, with 12 bases remaining between them. The CDR3 DNA sequence: TGTGCCACCGGGCATGCAGGGACAGATACGCAGTATTTT. Its protein product is CATGHAGTDTQYF.